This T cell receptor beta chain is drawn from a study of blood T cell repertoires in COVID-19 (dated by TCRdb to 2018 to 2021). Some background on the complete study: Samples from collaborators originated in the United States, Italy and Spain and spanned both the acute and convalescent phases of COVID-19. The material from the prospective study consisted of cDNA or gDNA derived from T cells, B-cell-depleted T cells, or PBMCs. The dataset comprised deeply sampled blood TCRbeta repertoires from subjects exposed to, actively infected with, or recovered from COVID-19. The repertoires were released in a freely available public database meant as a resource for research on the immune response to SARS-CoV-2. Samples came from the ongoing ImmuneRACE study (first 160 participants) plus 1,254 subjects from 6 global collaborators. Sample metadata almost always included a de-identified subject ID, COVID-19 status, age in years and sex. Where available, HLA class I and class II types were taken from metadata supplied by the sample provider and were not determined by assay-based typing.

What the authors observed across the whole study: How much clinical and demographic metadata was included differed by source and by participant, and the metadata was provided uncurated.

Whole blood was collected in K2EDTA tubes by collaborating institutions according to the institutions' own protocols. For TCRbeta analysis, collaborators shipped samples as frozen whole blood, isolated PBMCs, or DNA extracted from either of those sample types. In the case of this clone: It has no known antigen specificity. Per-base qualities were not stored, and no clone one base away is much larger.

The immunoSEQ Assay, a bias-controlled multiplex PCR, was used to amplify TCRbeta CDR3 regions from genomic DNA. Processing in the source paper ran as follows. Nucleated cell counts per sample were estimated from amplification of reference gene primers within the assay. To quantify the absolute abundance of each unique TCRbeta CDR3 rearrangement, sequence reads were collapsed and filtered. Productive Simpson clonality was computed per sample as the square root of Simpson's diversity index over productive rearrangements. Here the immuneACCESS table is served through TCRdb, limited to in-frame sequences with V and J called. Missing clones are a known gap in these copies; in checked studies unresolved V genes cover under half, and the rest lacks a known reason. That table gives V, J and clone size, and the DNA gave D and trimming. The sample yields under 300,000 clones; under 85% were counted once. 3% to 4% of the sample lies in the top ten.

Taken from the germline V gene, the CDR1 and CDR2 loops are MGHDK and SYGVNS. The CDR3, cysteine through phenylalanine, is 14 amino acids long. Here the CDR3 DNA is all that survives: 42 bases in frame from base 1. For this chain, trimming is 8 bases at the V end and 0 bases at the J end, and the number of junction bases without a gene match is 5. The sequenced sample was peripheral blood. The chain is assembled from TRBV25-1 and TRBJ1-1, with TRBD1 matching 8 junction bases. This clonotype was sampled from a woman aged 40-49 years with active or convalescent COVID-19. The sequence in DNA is TGTGCCAGCGGAACAGGGGGAATGAACACTGAAGCTTTCTTT. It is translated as CASGTGGMNTEAFF. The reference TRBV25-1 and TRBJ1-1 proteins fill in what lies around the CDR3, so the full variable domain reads EADIYQTPRYLVIGTGKKITLECSQTMGHDKMYWYQQDPGMELHLIHYSYGVNSTEKGDLSSESTVSRIRTEHFPLTLESARPSHTSQYLCASGTGGMNTEAFFGQGTRLTVV.